This entry lists 22 T cell receptor beta chains sequenced from one sample in a study of blood T cell repertoires in COVID-19 (dated by TCRdb to between 2020 and 2021). The method behind the library was the immunoSEQ multiplex PCR assay. Held by TCRdb, this immuneACCESS table contains in-frame sequences only and omits some clones. Under half of the omission traces to an unresolved V gene where checked; the cause of the rest is unknown. The sample includes over 150,000 clones, with approximately 88% observed a single time. The ten largest account for 13% to 15% of the sample. The sample taken for sequencing was peripheral blood. These receptors originate from a man aged 18 to 35 with active or convalescent COVID-19.

This clone was detected once. V is TRBV9 and J is TRBJ1-6, with D unresolved. This CDR3 is built from 16 residues. V lost 4 bases and J 8 bases, leaving 19 bases between the germline ends. Germline V gene data show CDR1 as SGDLS and CDR2 as YYNGEE. The CDR3 DNA reads as TGTGCCAGCAGCCCTCGTGGCCCGCGGGAGGATTCACCCCTCCACTTT. It encodes CASSPRGPREDSPLHF. Based on the CDR3 plus reference TRBV9 and TRBJ1-6, the full variable domain is DSGVTQTPKHLITATGQRVTLRCSPRSGDLSVYWYQQSLDQGLQFLIQYYNGEERAKGNILERFSAQQFPDLHSELNLSSLELGDSALYFCASSPRGPREDSPLHFGNGTRLTVT.

The V gene is TRBV9, the J gene TRBJ2-3, with 7 bases lining up with TRBD1. The junction had 10 bases not matched to a gene; V was cut back by 3 bases and J by 3 bases. The germline gives CDR1 SGDLS, CDR2 YYNGEE. The CDR3 is made up of 16 amino acids. The CDR3 DNA is TGTGCCAGCAGCGGGATAGACAGGGTCGGGACAGATACGCAGTATTTT. Its translation is CASSGIDRVGTDTQYF.

DNA of the CDR3: TGTGCCAGCAGCTCGGACAGGGAAATAGGAAACACCATATATTTT. Its protein is CASSSDREIGNTIYF. The V and J genes are TRBV13 and TRBJ1-3; 8 bases map to TRBD1. Germline CDR1 is PRHDT and CDR2 is FYEKMQ (reference sequence). V trimming: 4 bases; J trimming: 4 bases; junction bases outside the gene matches: 6. The CDR3 runs 15 residues.

The chain is built from TRBV6-1 and TRBJ1-3; no clear D. V lost 3 bases to trimming and J lost 0 bases, with 9 bases between them. CDR3 size: 15 residues. Germline-derived CDR1 and CDR2 are MNHNS and SASEGT. The CDR3 loop reads CASSDRSSSGNTIYF. The DNA of the CDR3 is TGTGCCAGCAGTGATCGGTCGAGCTCTGGAAACACCATATATTTT.

This clone was counted a single time. This sequence joins TRBV3-1 (or the pseudogene TRBV3-2) and TRBJ1-5, with 8 bases fitting TRBD1. In germline, CDR1 is LGHDT, CDR2 YNNKEL (reference sequence). V lost 4 bases to trimming and J lost 2 bases; unmatched junction nucleotides: 1. This CDR3 has 14 residues. CDR3 protein: CASSPGQGNQPQHF. The CDR3 bases are TGTGCCAGCAGCCCGGGACAGGGCAATCAGCCCCAGCATTTT.

This clone was seen a few times. This rearrangement joins TRBV6-6 to TRBJ1-2, with D unresolved. CDR1 MNHNY and CDR2 SVGAGI come from the germline V gene (reference sequence). V lost 7 bases and J lost 2, with 14 bases in between. The CDR3 loop spans 14 amino acids. The CDR3 coding sequence is TGTGCCAGCACCCCCTCCGGAGGGAACTATGGCTACACCTTC. This gives the protein CASTPSGGNYGYTF.

This clone was detected once. This chain uses TRBV2 with TRBJ1-2; a possible D gene is TRBD1 (5 bases). Germline V gene lookup returns CDR1 SNHLY and CDR2 FYNNEI. The CDR3 length is 13 residues. V was pared by 8 bases and J by 5 bases, with 15 bases between. The CDR3 region is CASVRDSPYGYTF. The DNA of the CDR3 is TGTGCCAGCGTAAGGGACTCCCCATATGGCTACACCTTC. Full variable domain (outside the CDR3, taken from reference TRBV2 and TRBJ1-2): EPEVTQTPSHQVTQMGQEVILRCVPISNHLYFYWYRQILGQKVEFLVSFYNNEISEKSEIFDDQFSVERPDGSNFTLKIRSTKLEDSAMYFCASVRDSPYGYTFGSGTRLTVV.

This clone was observed a handful of times. V usage is TRBV7-6 and J usage is TRBJ2-1; D is perhaps TRBD2 (6 bases). The CDR3 length is 12 residues. Per the germline V gene, CDR1 is SGHVS and CDR2 is FNYEAQ. Trimming removed 5 bases from V and 9 bases from J, with 11 bases in between. CDR3 residues: CASSPLASEQFF. CDR3 nucleotide sequence: TGTGCCAGCAGCCCCCTAGCGTCTGAGCAGTTCTTC.

The V and J genes are TRBV7-9 and TRBJ2-1; D possibly corresponds to TRBD2 (5 bases). Germline-derived CDR1 and CDR2 are SEHNR and FQNEAQ (reference sequence). CDR3 length: 14 residues. V was cut by 4 bases and J by 7 bases, with 14 bases left in between. CDR3 coding DNA: TGTGCCAGCAGCTCCATACGGACTGTAAATGAGCAGTTCTTC. This gives the protein CASSSIRTVNEQFF.

V gene TRBV18 combines with J gene TRBJ1-3, with D perhaps matching TRBD1 (5 bases). The germline gives CDR1 KGHSH, CDR2 LQKENI. V was cut by 2 bases and J by 0 bases, with 5 bases left in between. There are 14 residues in the CDR3. Here the CDR3 DNA reads TGTGCCAGCTCACCAGACAGCTCTGGAAACACCATATATTTT. Residues: CASSPDSSGNTIYF.

The rearrangement uses TRBV4-1 and TRBJ2-3, with 7 positions matching TRBD2. This CDR3 comprises 15 residues. Germline V gene sequence: CDR1 MGHRA, CDR2 YSYEKL. V shed 4 bases and J 4 bases; nucleotides not matched to a gene: 8. The CDR3 DNA sequence: TGCGCCAGCAGCCGCGCGGGGGACGGGGCAGATACGCAGTATTTT. It yields the protein CASSRAGDGADTQYF.

The chain joins TRBV11-2 to TRBJ1-1, with 8 positions matching TRBD1. The CDR3 spans 15 residues. V shed 5 bases, J shed 2 bases, and the junction held 7 bases outside the gene matches. Germline V gene lookup returns CDR1 SGHAT and CDR2 FQNNGV. CDR3 bases: TGTGCCAGCAGCCCCCGGACAGGGTCTAACACTGAAGCTTTCTTT. This codes for CASSPRTGSNTEAFF.

The chain has TRBV9 and TRBJ2-7, with 7 bases aligning to TRBD1. This CDR3 region has 17 residues. V trimming: 0 bases; J trimming: 0 bases; junction bases outside the gene matches: 9. CDR1 is SGDLS and CDR2 is YYNGEE in the germline V gene. The CDR3 coding sequence is TGTGCCAGCAGCGTAGCGGCTACAGGGGTCCTCTCCTACGAGCAGTACTTC. Protein: CASSVAATGVLSYEQYF.

In its sample, this clone was seen once. This chain's CDR3 is CASSQDRRRQGRWETQYF. DNA for the CDR3: TGCGCCAGCAGCCAAGATCGGAGAAGACAAGGGAGGTGGGAGACCCAGTACTTC. This rearrangement joins TRBV4-3 to TRBJ2-5, with D perhaps matching TRBD2 (6 bases). V was shortened by 0 bases and J by 5 bases, with 22 bases between the two germline ends. The length of the CDR3 is 18 residues. Germline assignment: CDR1 LGHNA and CDR2 YSLEER.

J is TRBJ1-3 and V is TRBV5-5; 7 bases map to TRBD1. The ends lost 0 bases at V and 6 bases at J; junction bases unmatched: 6. Per germline, CDR1 SGHKS and CDR2 YYEKEE (reference sequence). This CDR3 comprises 15 residues. CDR3 in amino acids: CASSLDRGAVNTIYF. CDR3 DNA sequence: TGTGCCAGCAGCTTGGACAGGGGAGCCGTAAACACCATATATTTT.

The rearrangement uses TRBV7-2 and TRBJ2-7; 9 bases are a match to TRBD1. The CDR3 has 15 residues. V shed 1 base, J shed 4 bases, and the junction held 5 bases outside the gene matches. The germline V gene encodes CDR1 SGHTA and CDR2 FQGNSA. Here the CDR3 reads CASSLGDRVMYEQYF. The CDR3 nucleotides are TGTGCCAGCAGCTTAGGGGACAGGGTAATGTACGAGCAGTACTTC. Combining the CDR3 with reference TRBV7-2 and TRBJ2-7 gives the whole variable domain GAGVSQSPSNKVTEKGKDVELRCDPISGHTALYWYRQSLGQGLEFLIYFQGNSAPDKSGLPSDRFSAERTGGSVSTLTIQRTQQEDSAVYLCASSLGDRVMYEQYFGPGTRLTVT.

The chain recombines TRBV5-5 with TRBJ2-2, with 7 bases fitting TRBD1. Trimming cost V 0 bases and J 0 bases; bases outside gene matches: 2. The CDR3 totals 16 residues. Germline lookup yields CDR1 SGHKS and CDR2 YYEKEE (reference sequence). The CDR3 reads CASSLGDRANTGELFF. The CDR3 DNA reads as TGTGCCAGCAGCTTGGGAGACAGGGCGAACACCGGGGAGCTGTTTTTT.

The chain has TRBV5-6 and TRBJ2-7, with 9 bases aligning to TRBD1. This CDR3 has 15 amino acids. Germline V gene data show CDR1 as SGHDT and CDR2 as YYEEEE. V lost 4 bases to trimming and J lost 4 bases; unmatched junction nucleotides: 9. Here the CDR3 reads CASSRPGTGPYEQYF. CDR3 bases: TGTGCCAGCAGCCGACCGGGGACAGGGCCTTACGAGCAGTACTTC.

CDR3 DNA sequence: TGCGCCAGCAGGGCAGGGGTGAATTCACCCCTCCACTTT. Its protein product is CASRAGVNSPLHF. This chain links TRBV10-1 with TRBJ1-6, with D perhaps matching TRBD1 (6 bases). The CDR3 covers 13 residues. The germline CDR1 and CDR2 sequences are WNHNN and SYGVQD (reference sequence). Trimming took off 6 bases at V and 7 bases at J, with 10 bases between the two ends.

Here the CDR3 reads CASSPGLAVTRDEQFF. The CDR3 coding sequence is TGCGCCAGCAGCCCGGGACTAGCGGTTACGCGGGATGAGCAGTTCTTC. The chain has TRBV4-3 and TRBJ2-1, with 11 bases aligning to TRBD2. V lost 4 bases, J lost 8 bases, and 10 bases stayed unmatched. The CDR3 sequence is 16 residues long. Germline V lookup: CDR1 LGHNA, CDR2 YSLEER.

The rearrangement links TRBV4-2 to TRBJ2-7; D possibly corresponds to TRBD2 (6 bases). The germline CDR1 and CDR2 sequences are LGHNA and YNFKEQ. The CDR3 contains 19 residues. V dropped 0 bases and J dropped 6 bases, with 27 bases sitting between them. The CDR3 region has the DNA TGTGCCAGCAGCCAAGACGGGACTGAGGTTTTGAGGGGACGTGGCGAGCAGTACTTC. This encodes CASSQDGTEVLRGRGEQYF.

V gene TRBV6-2 or TRBV6-3 combines with J gene TRBJ2-1, with no clear D. This CDR3 is built from 15 residues. CDR1 is MNHEY, CDR2 SVGEGT, per germline. V shed 2 bases and J shed 10 bases, with 18 bases lying between them. The CDR3 here is CASSYGHSGANEQFF. CDR3 in DNA: TGTGCCAGCAGTTACGGCCATAGTGGAGCGAACGAGCAGTTCTTC.